This T cell receptor (beta chain) was recovered during a study of T cell responses to AZD1222 COVID-19 vaccine. About the study: Second-dose intervals near 4 or 12 weeks were combined.

Some clones are missing from TCRdb's copy, which holds only in-frame ones; the method was immunoSEQ multiplex PCR. The sample records 100,000 to 150,000 clones, more than 70% being singletons. The receptor's source is an adult in good health. Here the sequenced sample was peripheral blood, taken on day 0 of AZD1222 vaccination.

The CDR3 reads CASTEKPPRGQGEKLFF. CDR3 DNA sequence: TGTGCCAGCACCGAAAAACCCCCCAGGGGGCAGGGTGAAAAACTGTTTTTT. The J gene is TRBJ1-4, the V gene TRBV21-1; no check of the table's D call, TRBD1, against the DNA was made. TRBV21-1 is a documented pseudogene. The CDR3 has 17 residues.